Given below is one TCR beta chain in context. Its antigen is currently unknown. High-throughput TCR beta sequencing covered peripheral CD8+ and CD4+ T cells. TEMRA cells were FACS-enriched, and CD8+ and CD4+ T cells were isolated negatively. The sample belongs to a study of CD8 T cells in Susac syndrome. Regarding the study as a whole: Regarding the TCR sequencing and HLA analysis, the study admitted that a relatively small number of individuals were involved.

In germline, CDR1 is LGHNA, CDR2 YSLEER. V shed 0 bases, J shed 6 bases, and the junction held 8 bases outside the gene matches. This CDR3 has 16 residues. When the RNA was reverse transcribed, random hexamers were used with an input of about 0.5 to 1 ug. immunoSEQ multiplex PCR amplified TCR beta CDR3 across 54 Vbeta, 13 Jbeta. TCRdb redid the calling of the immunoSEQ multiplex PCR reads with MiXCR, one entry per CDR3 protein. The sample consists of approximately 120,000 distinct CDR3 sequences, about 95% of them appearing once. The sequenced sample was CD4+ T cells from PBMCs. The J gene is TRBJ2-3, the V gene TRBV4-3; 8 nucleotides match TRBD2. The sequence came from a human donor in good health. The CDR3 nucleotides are TGCGCCAGCAGCCAAGATGGGAGCCCGGGAGGGGATACGCAGTATTTT. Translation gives CASSQDGSPGGDTQYF.